This T cell receptor beta chain was profiled in a study of shared clonotypes between healthy human individuals. This CDR3 contains 14 residues. With V trimmed by 7 bases and J by 1 base, 2 bases remained unmatched. Looked up from germline, CDR1 is WSHSY and CDR2 is SAAADI. In the naive CD8 group, cells lacked CD45RO and were positively selected for CCR7, so terminally differentiated effector memory CD45RA+ cells were left out. Those who donated were healthy HIV-negative adults, with no recent acute infections or vaccinations reported. The protocol was immunoSEQ multiplex PCR, while the TCRdb copy is restricted to in-frame clones and leaves out a portion. The data contain some 1,900,000 clones, approximately 94% of them singletons.

Sequencing was carried out using naive CD8+ T cells sorted from blood. This clonotype was obtained from a man aged 18 to 30 in good health. V gene TRBV10-2 combines with J gene TRBJ2-5; the match to TRBD2 covers 11 bases. This CDR3 is CASKLAGAQETQYF. The CDR3 DNA reads TGCGCCAGCAAACTAGCGGGGGCCCAAGAGACCCAGTACTTC.